The subject of this entry is one TCR beta chain. The junction and the germline gene differ at one end; a read error may be behind it. This sample was included in a study of blood T cell repertoires in COVID-19. Overall study: The United States, Italy and Spain supplied acute and convalescent COVID-19 samples. Sample material is recorded as cDNA or gDNA derived from T cells, B-cell-depleted T cells, or PBMCs.

Per the original methods: Reference gene primer amplification gave estimated nucleated cell counts. The assay was immunoSEQ multiplex PCR, and TCRdb's table has in-frame clones only and misses some. V and J calls and clone size are copied from that table; D and trimming were computed from the DNA. The repertoire holds more than 250,000 clones, with around 88% as singletons. Germline V lookup: CDR1 LGHNA, CDR2 YSLEER. CDR3 length: 15 amino acids. This receptor was identified in a woman between 50 and 59 years old with acute or convalescent COVID-19. The source material was peripheral blood. The chain recombines TRBV4-3 with TRBJ1-4; possible D gene TRBD1, 5 bases. The CDR3 coding sequence is TGCGCCAGCAGACAAGGGGCGGGTACTAGGGAAAAACTGTTTTTT. The encoded protein is CASRQGAGTREKLFF.